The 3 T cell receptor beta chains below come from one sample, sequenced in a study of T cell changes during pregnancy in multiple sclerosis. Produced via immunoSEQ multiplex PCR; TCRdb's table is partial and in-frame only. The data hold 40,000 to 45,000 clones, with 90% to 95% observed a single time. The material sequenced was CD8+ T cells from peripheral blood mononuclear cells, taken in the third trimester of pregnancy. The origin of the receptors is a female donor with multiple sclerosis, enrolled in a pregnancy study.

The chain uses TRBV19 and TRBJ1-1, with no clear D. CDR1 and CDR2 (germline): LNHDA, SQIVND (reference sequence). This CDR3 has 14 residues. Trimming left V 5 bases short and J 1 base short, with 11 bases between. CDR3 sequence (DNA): TGTGCCAGTAGTTCCCACTCGCAGAACACTGAAGCTTTCTTT. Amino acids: CASSSHSQNTEAFF.

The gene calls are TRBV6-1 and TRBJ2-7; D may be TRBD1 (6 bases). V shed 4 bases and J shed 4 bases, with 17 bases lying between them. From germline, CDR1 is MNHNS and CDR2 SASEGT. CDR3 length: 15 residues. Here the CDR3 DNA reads TGTGCCAGCAGTGTCCACAGGGACATTGTATACGAGCAGTACTTC. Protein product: CASSVHRDIVYEQYF.

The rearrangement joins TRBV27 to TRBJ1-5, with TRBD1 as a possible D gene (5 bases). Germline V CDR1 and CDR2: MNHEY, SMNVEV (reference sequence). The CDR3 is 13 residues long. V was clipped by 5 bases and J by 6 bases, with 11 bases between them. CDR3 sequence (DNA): TGTGCCAGCAGTATTGGGGGGGTTCAGCCCCAGCATTTT. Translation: CASSIGGVQPQHF.